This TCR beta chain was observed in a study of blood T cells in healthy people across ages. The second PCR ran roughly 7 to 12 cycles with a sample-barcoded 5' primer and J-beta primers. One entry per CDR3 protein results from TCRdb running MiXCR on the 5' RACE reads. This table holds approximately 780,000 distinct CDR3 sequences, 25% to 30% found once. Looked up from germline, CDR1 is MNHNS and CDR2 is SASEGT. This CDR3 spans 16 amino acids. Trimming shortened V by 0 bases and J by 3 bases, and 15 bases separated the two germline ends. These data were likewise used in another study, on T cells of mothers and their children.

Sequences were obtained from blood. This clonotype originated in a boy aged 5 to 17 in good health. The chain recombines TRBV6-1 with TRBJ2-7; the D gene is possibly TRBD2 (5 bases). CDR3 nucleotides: TGTGCCAGCAGTGAAGCGCGCGGGCAGTGGGGCTACGAGCAGTACTTC. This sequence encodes CASSEARGQWGYEQYF.